This T cell receptor beta chain was recovered during a study of CD8+CD57+ T cells in acquired aplastic anemia. Background on the study: Average DNA yield from sorted CD4+ and CD8+ cells was around 3.2 ug. CD4+ cells from healthy donors averaged roughly 9.9 million reads. Study-wide findings and caveats: Patients and healthy controls showed no significant CD8+ Simpson's diversity difference. Patients and controls turned out to have some 30 CD8+ CDR3 sequences in common.

As for this clonotype: Its specificity is not known. One end of the junction does not line up with germline, which may come from a read error.

Genomic DNA provided the template from which TCR beta VDJ and CDR3 profiles were obtained. TCRdb called the reads again in MiXCR, with one record for every CDR3 protein. This table has roughly 200,000 distinct CDR3 sequences, about 59% appearing once. Sequences were obtained from sorted CD4+, CD8+, or CD8+CD57+ T cells (not recorded which) from PBMCs. This TCR was recovered from a human donor in good health.

CDR3 bases: TGTGCCAGCAGTGATAGGGTGTTAGCCTCTGGAAACACCGTATATTTT. Its protein is CASSDRVLASGNTVYF. The chain links TRBV2 to TRBJ1-3; no clear D. Germline CDR1 reads SNHLY; CDR2 reads FYNNEI. This CDR3 has 16 amino acids.